The rows below give T cell receptor beta chains drawn from one sample of a study of blood T cell repertoires in COVID-19. Using immunoSEQ multiplex PCR, the repertoire was profiled, and TCRdb retains in-frame clones only, with some absent. The table lists roughly 9,000 clones, about 90% of them singletons. Sequencing was performed on peripheral blood. Source of these receptors: a man aged 55-75 years with acute or convalescent COVID-19. Each CDR3 is given with its conserved first and last residue. The D gene is left open where the match is weak. Size is omitted from some rows. Given values are once, few, many or a class for expanded clones.

j_gene: TRBJ1-1
v_gene: TRBV18
abundance: -
d_gene: -
CDR3aa: CASSMGQDREAFF
CDR3nt: TGTGCCAGCTCAATGGGGCAGGACCGTGAAGCTTTCTTT

j_gene: TRBJ1-1
v_gene: TRBV21-1
abundance: -
d_gene: -
CDR3aa: CASTTPGGEAFF
CDR3nt: TGTGCCAGCACCACCCCCGGGGGTGAAGCTTTCTTT

j_gene: TRBJ1-1
v_gene: TRBV29-1
abundance: -
d_gene: -
CDR3aa: CSASTGTENTEAFF
CDR3nt: TGCAGCGCTAGCACCGGGACTGAGAACACTGAAGCTTTCTTT

j_gene: TRBJ2-1
v_gene: TRBV6-5
abundance: -
d_gene: -
CDR3aa: CASSYGSSYNEQFF
CDR3nt: TGTGCCAGCAGTTACGGGAGCTCCTACAATGAGCAGTTCTTC

j_gene: TRBJ1-6
v_gene: TRBV15
abundance: once
d_gene: TRBD1
CDR3aa: CATSSTGQRRSYNSPLHF
CDR3nt: TGTGCCACCAGCAGCACGGGACAGCGCCGCTCCTATAATTCACCCCTCCACTTT

j_gene: TRBJ2-3
v_gene: TRBV19
abundance: -
d_gene: -
CDR3aa: CASSIGRADTQYF
CDR3nt: TGTGCCAGTAGTATCGGTCGGGCAGATACGCAGTATTTT

j_gene: TRBJ2-3
v_gene: TRBV2
abundance: -
d_gene: -
CDR3aa: CASRRGLTDTQYF
CDR3nt: TGTGCCAGCCGCAGAGGTTTGACAGATACGCAGTATTTT

j_gene: TRBJ2-3
v_gene: TRBV19
abundance: once
d_gene: -
CDR3aa: CASSSGDTPSTDTQYF
CDR3nt: TGTGCCAGTAGTTCCGGGGACACCCCTAGCACAGATACGCAGTATTTT

j_gene: TRBJ1-2
v_gene: TRBV4-3
abundance: few
d_gene: TRBD1
CDR3aa: CASSQETGTGGGGYGYTF
CDR3nt: TGCGCCAGCAGCCAGGAAACCGGGACAGGGGGCGGCGGCTATGGCTACACCTTC

j_gene: TRBJ1-5
v_gene: TRBV9
abundance: -
d_gene: -
CDR3aa: CASSPTGVGTGQPQHF
CDR3nt: TGTGCCAGCAGCCCAACGGGGGTGGGCACGGGGCAGCCCCAGCATTTT

j_gene: TRBJ1-3
v_gene: TRBV6-5
abundance: few
d_gene: -
CDR3aa: CASRVQGAGNTIYF
CDR3nt: TGTGCCAGCAGGGTACAGGGTGCGGGAAACACCATATATTTT

j_gene: TRBJ1-2
v_gene: TRBV28
abundance: -
d_gene: -
CDR3aa: CASRGADSSHYGYTF
CDR3nt: TGTGCCAGCAGGGGAGCGGACAGTAGTCATTATGGCTACACCTTC

j_gene: TRBJ2-1
v_gene: TRBV4-1
abundance: -
d_gene: -
CDR3aa: CASSLENASPANYNEQFF
CDR3nt: TGCGCCAGCAGCCTTGAAAATGCGAGCCCCGCTAACTACAATGAGCAGTTCTTC

j_gene: TRBJ1-1
v_gene: TRBV6-6
abundance: -
d_gene: -
CDR3aa: CASSYSTVNTEAFF
CDR3nt: TGTGCCAGCAGTTACTCGACAGTGAACACTGAAGCTTTCTTT

j_gene: TRBJ1-1
v_gene: TRBV2
abundance: -
d_gene: TRBD1
CDR3aa: CASRDRGTEAFF
CDR3nt: TGTGCCAGCAGGGACAGGGGGACTGAAGCTTTCTTT

j_gene: TRBJ1-2
v_gene: TRBV19
abundance: -
d_gene: -
CDR3aa: CASSIDTRDSNYGYTF
CDR3nt: TGTGCCAGTAGTATAGACACCCGGGACTCAAATTATGGCTACACCTTC

j_gene: TRBJ1-2
v_gene: TRBV5-5
abundance: -
d_gene: -
CDR3aa: CASSLGDTMDGYTF
CDR3nt: TGTGCCAGCAGCTTGGGTGATACAATGGATGGCTACACCTTC

j_gene: TRBJ1-2
v_gene: TRBV27
abundance: -
d_gene: -
CDR3aa: CASSLRGQLYGYTF
CDR3nt: TGTGCCAGCAGTTTGAGGGGACAACTCTATGGCTACACCTTC

j_gene: TRBJ1-2
v_gene: TRBV5-4
abundance: -
d_gene: TRBD1
CDR3aa: CASSLPQGVGYTF
CDR3nt: TGTGCCAGCAGCTTACCACAGGGGGTTGGCTACACCTTC

j_gene: TRBJ2-1
v_gene: TRBV3-1/TRBV3-2
abundance: -
d_gene: -
CDR3aa: CASSQDRKQFF
CDR3nt: TGTGCCAGCAGCCAAGACAGGAAGCAGTTCTTC

j_gene: TRBJ2-7
v_gene: TRBV4-2
abundance: -
d_gene: TRBD2
CDR3aa: CASSQGGISGTSRLSYEQYF
CDR3nt: TGTGCCAGCAGCCAAGGGGGGATTAGCGGGACGTCACGCCTCTCCTACGAGCAGTACTTC

j_gene: TRBJ2-1
v_gene: TRBV10-2
abundance: few
d_gene: TRBD2
CDR3aa: CASSETLAGVSNEQFF
CDR3nt: TGCGCCAGCAGTGAAACGCTAGCGGGAGTATCCAATGAGCAGTTCTTC